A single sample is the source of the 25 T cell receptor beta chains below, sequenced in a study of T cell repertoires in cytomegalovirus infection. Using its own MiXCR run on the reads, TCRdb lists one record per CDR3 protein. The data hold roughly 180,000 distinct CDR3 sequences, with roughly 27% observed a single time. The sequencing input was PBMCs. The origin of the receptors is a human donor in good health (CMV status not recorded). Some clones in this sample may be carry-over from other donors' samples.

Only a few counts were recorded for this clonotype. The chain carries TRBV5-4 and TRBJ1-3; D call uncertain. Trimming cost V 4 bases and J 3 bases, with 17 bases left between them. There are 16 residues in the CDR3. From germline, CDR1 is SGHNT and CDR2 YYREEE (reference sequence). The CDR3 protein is CASSPWGGRNGNTIYF. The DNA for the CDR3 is TGTGCCAGCAGCCCGTGGGGAGGTAGAAATGGAAACACCATATATTTT. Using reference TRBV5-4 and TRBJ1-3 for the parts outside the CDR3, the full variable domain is ETGVTQSPTHLIKTRGQQVTLRCSSQSGHNTVSWYQQALGQGPQFIFQYYREEENGRGNFPPRFSGLQFPNYSSELNVNALELDDSALYLCASSPWGGRNGNTIYFGEGSWLTVV.

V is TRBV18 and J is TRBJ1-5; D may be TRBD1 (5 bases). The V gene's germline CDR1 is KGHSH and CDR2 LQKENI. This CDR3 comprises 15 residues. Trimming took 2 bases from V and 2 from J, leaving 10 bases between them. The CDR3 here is CASSPLGGGNQPQHF. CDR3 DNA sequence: TGTGCCAGCTCACCATTGGGAGGGGGCAATCAGCCCCAGCATTTT. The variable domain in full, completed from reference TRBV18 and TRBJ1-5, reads NAGVMQNPRHLVRRRGQEARLRCSPMKGHSHVYWYRQLPEEGLKFMVYLQKENIIDESGMPKERFSAEFPKEGPSILRIQQVVRGDSAAYFCASSPLGGGNQPQHFGDGTRLSIL.

CDR3 in amino acids: CASSLPLAGGMETQYF. The CDR3 bases are TGTGCCAGCAGTTTGCCTCTAGCGGGGGGGATGGAGACCCAGTACTTC. The chain uses TRBV6-2 or TRBV6-3 and TRBJ2-5, with TRBD2 identical over 12 bases. The CDR3 has 16 residues. The V gene end was trimmed by 4 bases and the J gene end by 5 bases; junction bases not matched to a gene: 8. The germline gives CDR1 MNHEY, CDR2 SVGEGT.

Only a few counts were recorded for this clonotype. The CDR3 region has the DNA TGTGCCAGCAGCCCCCCGGGACTCTTGAACACTGAAGCTTTCTTT. As protein: CASSPPGLLNTEAFF. The chain uses TRBV7-2 and TRBJ1-1, with D possibly TRBD1 on 5 matching bases. From germline, CDR1 is SGHTA and CDR2 FQGNSA. The CDR3 length is 15 residues. V lost 5 bases and J 0 bases, leaving 13 bases between the germline ends. The entire variable domain, with the rest obtained from reference TRBV7-2 and TRBJ1-1, is as follows: GAGVSQSPSNKVTEKGKDVELRCDPISGHTALYWYRQSLGQGLEFLIYFQGNSAPDKSGLPSDRFSAERTGGSVSTLTIQRTQQEDSAVYLCASSPPGLLNTEAFFGQGTRLTVV.

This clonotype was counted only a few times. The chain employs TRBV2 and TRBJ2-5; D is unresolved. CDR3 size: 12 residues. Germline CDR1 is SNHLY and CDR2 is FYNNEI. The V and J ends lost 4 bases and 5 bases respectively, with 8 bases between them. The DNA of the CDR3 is TGTGCCAGCAGTGGGATGGTGGAGACCCAGTACTTC. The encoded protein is CASSGMVETQYF.

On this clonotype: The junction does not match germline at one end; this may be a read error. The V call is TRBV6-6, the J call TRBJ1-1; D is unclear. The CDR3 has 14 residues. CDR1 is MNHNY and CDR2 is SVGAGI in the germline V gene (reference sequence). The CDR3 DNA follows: TGTGCCAGCAGTTACTCCGGGGAAACGACTGATGCTTTCTTT. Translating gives CASSYSGETTDAFF.

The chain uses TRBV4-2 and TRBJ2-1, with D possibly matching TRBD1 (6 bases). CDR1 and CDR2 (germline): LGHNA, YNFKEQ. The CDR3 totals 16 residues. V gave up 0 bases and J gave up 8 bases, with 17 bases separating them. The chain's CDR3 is CASSQDLGTPNDEQFF. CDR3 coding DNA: TGTGCCAGCAGCCAAGATCTAGGGACACCAAACGATGAGCAGTTCTTC.

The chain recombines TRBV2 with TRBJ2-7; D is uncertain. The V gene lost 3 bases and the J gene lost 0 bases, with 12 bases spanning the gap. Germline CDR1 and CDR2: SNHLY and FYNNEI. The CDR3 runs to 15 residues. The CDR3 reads CASSEEPLSSYEQYF. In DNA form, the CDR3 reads TGTGCCAGCAGTGAGGAGCCTCTAAGCTCCTACGAGCAGTACTTC. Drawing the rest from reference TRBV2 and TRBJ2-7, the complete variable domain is EPEVTQTPSHQVTQMGQEVILRCVPISNHLYFYWYRQILGQKVEFLVSFYNNEISEKSEIFDDQFSVERPDGSNFTLKIRSTKLEDSAMYFCASSEEPLSSYEQYFGPGTRLTVT.

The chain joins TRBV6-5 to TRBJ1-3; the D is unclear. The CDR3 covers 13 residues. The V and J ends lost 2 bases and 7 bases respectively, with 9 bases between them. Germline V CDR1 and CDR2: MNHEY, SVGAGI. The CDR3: CASSYRLANTIYF. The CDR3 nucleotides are TGTGCCAGCAGTTACCGCCTAGCTAACACCATATATTTT.

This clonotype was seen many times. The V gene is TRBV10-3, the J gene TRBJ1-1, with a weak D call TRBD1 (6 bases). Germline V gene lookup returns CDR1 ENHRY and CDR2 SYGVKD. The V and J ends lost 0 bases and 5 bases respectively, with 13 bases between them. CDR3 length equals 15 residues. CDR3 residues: CAISESNAQGTEAFF. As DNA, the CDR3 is TGTGCCATCAGTGAGTCGAATGCCCAGGGGACTGAAGCTTTCTTT.

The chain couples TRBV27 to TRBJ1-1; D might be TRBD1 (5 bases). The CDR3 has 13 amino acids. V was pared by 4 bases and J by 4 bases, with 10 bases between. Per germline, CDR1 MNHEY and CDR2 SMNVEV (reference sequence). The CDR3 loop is CASSYTGFTEAFF. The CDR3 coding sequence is TGTGCCAGCAGTTATACAGGTTTCACTGAAGCTTTCTTT.

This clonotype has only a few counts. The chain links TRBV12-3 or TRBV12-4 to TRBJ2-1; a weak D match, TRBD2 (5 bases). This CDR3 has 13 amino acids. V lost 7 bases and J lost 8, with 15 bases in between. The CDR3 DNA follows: TGTGCCAGCAAAGGCATTGGGAGCTATGAGCAGTTCTTC. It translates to CASKGIGSYEQFF.

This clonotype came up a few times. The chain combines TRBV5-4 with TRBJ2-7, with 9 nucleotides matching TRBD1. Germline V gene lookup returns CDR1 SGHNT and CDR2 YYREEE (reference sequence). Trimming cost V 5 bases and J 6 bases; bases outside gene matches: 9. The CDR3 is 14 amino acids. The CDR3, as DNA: TGTGCCAGCAGGCGGGACAGGGAAGAAGGCGAGCAGTACTTC. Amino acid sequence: CASRRDREEGEQYF.

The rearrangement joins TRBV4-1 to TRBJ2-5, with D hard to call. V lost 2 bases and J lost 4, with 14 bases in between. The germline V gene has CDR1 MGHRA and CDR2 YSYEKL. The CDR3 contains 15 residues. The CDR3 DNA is TGCGCCAGCAGCCAACCTCAGTGGGTTGGAGAGACCCAGTACTTC. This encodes CASSQPQWVGETQYF.

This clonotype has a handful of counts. In nucleotides, the CDR3 is TGTGCCAGCAGTGAATCCGGCTTCCGCGGGGAGACCCAGTACTTC. It codes for CASSESGFRGETQYF. This chain connects TRBV25-1 to TRBJ2-5, with a tentative D call TRBD2 (5 bases). V was trimmed by 1 base and J by 5 bases, leaving 14 bases between them. The CDR3 is 15 amino acids. The germline V gene encodes CDR1 MGHDK and CDR2 SYGVNS.

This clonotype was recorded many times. The CDR3 protein is CSARDDGNTIYF. The CDR3 nucleotides are TGCAGTGCTAGAGATGACGGAAACACCATATATTTT. The chain recombines TRBV20-1 with TRBJ1-3; D remains unclear. Germline CDR1 DFQATT, CDR2 SNEGSKA (reference sequence). V dropped 0 bases and J dropped 4 bases, with 4 bases sitting between them. This CDR3 contains 12 residues.

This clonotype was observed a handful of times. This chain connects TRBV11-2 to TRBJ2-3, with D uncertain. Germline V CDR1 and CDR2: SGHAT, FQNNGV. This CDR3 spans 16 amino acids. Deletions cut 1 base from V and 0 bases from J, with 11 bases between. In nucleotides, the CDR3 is TGTGCCAGCAGCTTAGGAGGCAGCAGGAGCACAGATACGCAGTATTTT. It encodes CASSLGGSRSTDTQYF.

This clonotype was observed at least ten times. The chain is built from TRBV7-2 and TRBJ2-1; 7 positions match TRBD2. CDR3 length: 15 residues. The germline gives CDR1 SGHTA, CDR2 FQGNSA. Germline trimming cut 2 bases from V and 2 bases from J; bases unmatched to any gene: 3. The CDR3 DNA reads TGTGCCAGCAGCTTATCTAGCGGCGCCTACAATGAGCAGTTCTTC. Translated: CASSLSSGAYNEQFF.

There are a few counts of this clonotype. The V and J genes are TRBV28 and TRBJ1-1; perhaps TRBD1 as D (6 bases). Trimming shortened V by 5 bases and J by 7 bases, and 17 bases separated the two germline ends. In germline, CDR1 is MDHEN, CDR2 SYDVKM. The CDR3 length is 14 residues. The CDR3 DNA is TGTGCCAGCAGTGTTCAGGGACAATTTATTGAAGCTTTCTTT. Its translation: CASSVQGQFIEAFF.

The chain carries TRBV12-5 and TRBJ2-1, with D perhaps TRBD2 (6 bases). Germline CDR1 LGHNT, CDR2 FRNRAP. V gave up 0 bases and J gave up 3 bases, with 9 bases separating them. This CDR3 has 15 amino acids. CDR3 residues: CASGLVHGGYNEQFF. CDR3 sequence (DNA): TGTGCTAGTGGTTTGGTACACGGGGGCTACAATGAGCAGTTCTTC. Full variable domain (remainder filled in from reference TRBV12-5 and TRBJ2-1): DARVTQTPRHKVTEMGQEVTMRCQPILGHNTVFWYRQTMMQGLELLAYFRNRAPLDDSGMPKDRFSAEMPDATLATLKIQPSEPRDSAVYFCASGLVHGGYNEQFFGPGTRLTVL.

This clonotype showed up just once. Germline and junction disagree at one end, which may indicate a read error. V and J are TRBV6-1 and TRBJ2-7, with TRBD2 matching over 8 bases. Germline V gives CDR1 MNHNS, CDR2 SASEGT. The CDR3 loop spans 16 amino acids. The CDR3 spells CVSSYENAGGPYEQYF. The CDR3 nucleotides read TGTGTCAGCAGTTACGAAAACGCGGGAGGTCCCTACGAGCAGTACTTC.

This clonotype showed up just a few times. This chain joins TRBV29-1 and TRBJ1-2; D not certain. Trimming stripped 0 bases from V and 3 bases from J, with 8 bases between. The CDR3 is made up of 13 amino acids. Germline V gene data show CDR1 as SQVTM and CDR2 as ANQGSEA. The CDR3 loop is CSVEELRDYGYTF. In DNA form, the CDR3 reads TGCAGCGTTGAAGAACTGCGGGACTATGGCTACACCTTC.

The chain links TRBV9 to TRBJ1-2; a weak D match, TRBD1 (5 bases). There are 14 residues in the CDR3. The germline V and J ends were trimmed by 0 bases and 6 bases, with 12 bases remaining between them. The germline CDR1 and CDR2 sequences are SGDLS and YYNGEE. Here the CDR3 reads CASSVAIRGHGYTF. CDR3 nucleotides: TGTGCCAGCAGCGTAGCGATCCGGGGCCATGGCTACACCTTC.

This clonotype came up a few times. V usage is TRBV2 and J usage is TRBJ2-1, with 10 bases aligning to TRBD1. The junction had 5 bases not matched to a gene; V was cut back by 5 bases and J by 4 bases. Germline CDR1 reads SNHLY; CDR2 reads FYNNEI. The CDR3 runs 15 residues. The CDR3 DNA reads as TGTGCCAGCAGTCGACAGGGGGCGAATTACAATGAGCAGTTCTTC. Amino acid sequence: CASSRQGANYNEQFF.

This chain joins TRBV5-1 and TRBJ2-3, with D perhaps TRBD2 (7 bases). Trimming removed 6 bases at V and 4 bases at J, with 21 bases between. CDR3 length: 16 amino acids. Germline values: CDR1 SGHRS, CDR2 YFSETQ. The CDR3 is CASKLRGAQFSDTQYF. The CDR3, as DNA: TGCGCCAGCAAGCTACGGGGGGCCCAGTTTTCAGATACGCAGTATTTT.